One and the same sample provided the 7 T cell receptor beta chains below, sequenced in a study of cytomegalovirus exposure and HLA in healthy donors. The PCR contained 60 Vbeta and 13 Jbeta primers. Measured with immunoSEQ multiplex PCR; TCRdb has only the in-frame clones, and not every one. This table has 180,000 or so clones, roughly three quarters appearing once. Sample: PBMCs. These receptors were taken from a woman aged 50 to 65 in good health and CMV-seronegative.

The genes are TRBV7-3 and TRBJ2-2; a weak D match, TRBD2 (6 bases). V gave up 1 base and J gave up 6 bases, with 12 bases separating them. The CDR3 is made up of 15 amino acids. Germline values: CDR1 SGHTA, CDR2 FQGTGA. The CDR3 DNA reads as TGTGCCAGCAGCTTAAACGGGAGCCCACCCGGGGAGCTGTTTTTT. Protein: CASSLNGSPPGELFF.

This clone showed up just a few times. The chain carries TRBV5-6 and TRBJ2-1; D is undetermined. V shed 1 base and J shed 0 bases, with 14 bases lying between them. The CDR3 has 17 amino acids. Looked up from germline, CDR1 is SGHDT and CDR2 is YYEEEE. In nucleotides, the CDR3 is TGTGCCAGCAGCTTGAATGCAGGTCGAAGCTCCTACAATGAGCAGTTCTTC. Translating gives CASSLNAGRSSYNEQFF.

This sequence joins TRBV7-8 and TRBJ1-1; tentatively, D is TRBD1 (6 bases). The CDR3 runs to 15 residues. Germline assignment: CDR1 SGHVS and CDR2 FQNEAQ. Trimming removed 2 bases at V and 6 bases at J, with 16 bases between. This CDR3 reads CASSLSHGGHAEAFF. CDR3 DNA sequence: TGTGCCAGCAGCTTATCCCACGGGGGGCACGCTGAAGCTTTCTTT.

V usage is TRBV5-1 and J usage is TRBJ2-3, with D perhaps TRBD2 (7 bases). The CDR3 is 16 residues long. Trimming pared 3 bases from V and 1 base from J, leaving 15 bases between. Germline CDR1 reads SGHRS; CDR2 reads YFSETQ. The chain's CDR3 is CASSSRGGGRTDTQYF. The DNA of the CDR3 is TGCGCCAGCAGCTCGAGGGGCGGGGGCCGCACAGATACGCAGTATTTT.

V gene TRBV6-5 combines with J gene TRBJ2-3; D gene unclear. The CDR3 has 12 amino acids. The germline V gene has CDR1 MNHEY and CDR2 SVGAGI. The germline V and J ends were trimmed by 0 bases and 6 bases, with 4 bases remaining between them. CDR3 DNA sequence: TGTGCCAGCAGTTACTCGAGGGATACGCAGTATTTT. Protein: CASSYSRDTQYF.

The genes are TRBV7-2 and TRBJ2-1, with TRBD2 matching 14 bases. This CDR3 comprises 15 residues. With 0 bases clipped from V and 10 bases from J, the junction kept 2 bases outside the gene matches. From germline, CDR1 is SGHTA and CDR2 FQGNSA. The CDR3 nucleotides are TGTGCCAGCAGCTTAGCAAGGACTAGCGGGAGGGAGCAGTTCTTC. It encodes CASSLARTSGREQFF. Drawing the rest from reference TRBV7-2 and TRBJ2-1, the complete variable domain is GAGVSQSPSNKVTEKGKDVELRCDPISGHTALYWYRQSLGQGLEFLIYFQGNSAPDKSGLPSDRFSAERTGGSVSTLTIQRTQQEDSAVYLCASSLARTSGREQFFGPGTRLTVL.

V gene TRBV5-8 combines with J gene TRBJ1-5, with D maybe TRBD1 (6 bases). The ends were cut back, 4 bases at V and 2 bases at J, with 13 bases in the middle. CDR3 length: 15 amino acids. Germline CDR1 and CDR2: SGHTS and YDEGEE. The DNA of the CDR3 is TGTGCCAGCAGCCCCGGACAGATAGGCAATCAGCCCCAGCATTTT. Protein: CASSPGQIGNQPQHF.